This T cell receptor beta chain was captured in a study of blood T cell repertoires in COVID-19. Study-wide background: The origin of the acute and convalescent COVID-19 samples was the United States, Italy and Spain.

This CDR3 is 15 amino acids long. Trimming took 2 bases from V and 0 from J, leaving 11 bases between them. Per germline, CDR1 SGHNT and CDR2 YYREEE (reference sequence). Study processing details: Reference gene primer amplification gave estimated nucleated cell counts. Assay used: immunoSEQ multiplex PCR; TCRdb lists only in-frame clones, some missing. Clonal size and the V and J genes are those of that table, whereas D and trimming came from the DNA. The table includes 62,000 or so clones, more than 75% detected once. The rearrangement links TRBV5-4 to TRBJ1-2; D uncertain. The clonotype comes from a human donor in a cohort sampled during active COVID-19. The specimen sequenced was peripheral blood. The CDR3 sequence is CASSFFTPPNYGYTF. In DNA form, the CDR3 reads TGTGCCAGCAGCTTCTTTACACCTCCTAACTATGGCTACACCTTC.